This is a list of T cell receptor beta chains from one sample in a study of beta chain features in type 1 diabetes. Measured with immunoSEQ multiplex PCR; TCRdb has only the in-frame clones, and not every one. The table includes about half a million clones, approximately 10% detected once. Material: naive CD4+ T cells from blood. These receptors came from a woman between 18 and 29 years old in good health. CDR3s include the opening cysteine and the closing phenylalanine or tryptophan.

cdr3_aa: CASSSDKRYNEQFF
j_call: TRBJ2-1
v_call: TRBV5-1

cdr3_aa: CASATRTGYMYTQYF
j_call: TRBJ2-3
v_call: TRBV4-3

cdr3_aa: CSATLNEQFF
j_call: TRBJ2-1
v_call: TRBV20-1

cdr3_aa: CASRPAGNSPLHF
j_call: TRBJ1-6
v_call: TRBV6-5

cdr3_aa: CASSLAAIPRQETQYF
j_call: TRBJ2-5
v_call: TRBV7-8

cdr3_aa: CASSAKTGKLLDEQFF
j_call: TRBJ2-1
v_call: TRBV7-2

cdr3_aa: CASSLGIGLSAEAFF
j_call: TRBJ1-1
v_call: TRBV7-9

cdr3_aa: CASSPHRGHWASESYEQYF
j_call: TRBJ2-7
v_call: TRBV27

cdr3_aa: CASSPNDLAITEAFF
j_call: TRBJ1-1
v_call: TRBV18

cdr3_aa: CASSRDSGNTIYF
j_call: TRBJ1-3
v_call: TRBV5-4

cdr3_aa: CASTKLEGTQYF
j_call: TRBJ2-5
v_call: TRBV7-2

cdr3_aa: CASSDRAGTGETQYF
j_call: TRBJ2-5
v_call: TRBV5-4

cdr3_aa: CASSDSVGGSDTQYF
j_call: TRBJ2-3
v_call: TRBV6-4

cdr3_aa: CASSHLGQIGYTF
j_call: TRBJ1-2
v_call: TRBV4-1

cdr3_aa: CASSVELVADTQYF
j_call: TRBJ2-3
v_call: TRBV9

cdr3_aa: CAWRAPRQGVQQYF
j_call: TRBJ2-7
v_call: TRBV30

cdr3_aa: CASRSGLAGAGEQYF
j_call: TRBJ2-7
v_call: TRBV30

cdr3_aa: CASSQASGQTYEQYF
j_call: TRBJ2-7
v_call: TRBV4-3

cdr3_aa: CASKYRDSVTDTQYF
j_call: TRBJ2-3
v_call: TRBV4-2

cdr3_aa: CASSLPLTGDDAGELFF
j_call: TRBJ2-2
v_call: TRBV4-2

cdr3_aa: CASSLAGSSGLETQYF
j_call: TRBJ2-5
v_call: TRBV5-4

cdr3_aa: CASSPLSGQETQYF
j_call: TRBJ2-5
v_call: TRBV18

cdr3_aa: CASSVRNSGNTIYF
j_call: TRBJ1-3
v_call: TRBV9

cdr3_aa: CASSHGGFYEQYF
j_call: TRBJ2-7
v_call: TRBV5-1

cdr3_aa: CASSLWDSQETQYF
j_call: TRBJ2-5
v_call: TRBV28

cdr3_aa: CASSPLPSYNEQFF
j_call: TRBJ2-1
v_call: TRBV18

cdr3_aa: CSVKGLVSGELFF
j_call: TRBJ2-2
v_call: TRBV29-1

cdr3_aa: CASSPRADNEQFF
j_call: TRBJ2-1
v_call: TRBV9

cdr3_aa: CSVRTVSQETQYF
j_call: TRBJ2-5
v_call: TRBV29-1

cdr3_aa: CSAKQGGNTEAFF
j_call: TRBJ1-1
v_call: TRBV29-1

cdr3_aa: CASSLGLEGYGYTF
j_call: TRBJ1-2
v_call: TRBV7-9

cdr3_aa: CASSQAQSTDTQYF
j_call: TRBJ2-3
v_call: TRBV4-2

cdr3_aa: CSVTRDRNTGELFF
j_call: TRBJ2-2
v_call: TRBV29-1

cdr3_aa: CACRVEPTQYF
j_call: TRBJ2-3
v_call: TRBV30

cdr3_aa: CASSHKGATNEKLFF
j_call: TRBJ1-4
v_call: TRBV7-8

cdr3_aa: CASRRDSTNSPLHF
j_call: TRBJ1-6
v_call: TRBV6-6

cdr3_aa: CASGQFSGNTIYF
j_call: TRBJ1-3
v_call: TRBV6-5

cdr3_aa: CASSLQSASYNEQFF
j_call: TRBJ2-1
v_call: TRBV5-1

cdr3_aa: CAISGGVRHEQFF
j_call: TRBJ2-1
v_call: TRBV10-3

cdr3_aa: CASSLSDRVDTEAFF
j_call: TRBJ1-1
v_call: TRBV4-2